The rows below give T cell receptor beta chains drawn from one sample of a study of shared clonotypes between healthy human individuals. The table came from immunoSEQ multiplex PCR; TCRdb's copy has only in-frame clones and leaves some out. Among hundreds of thousands of clones, over 90% were seen once, and the ten largest hold nearly 25%. What was sequenced was naive CD8+ T cells sorted from blood. The receptors originated from a man under 40 in good health. Both conserved end residues are trimmed from each CDR3.

TRBV7-9	TRBJ2-4	ASSNSHEQNIQY
TRBV13	TRBJ2-5	ASSGVGSQETQY
TRBV15	TRBJ2-7	ATSRKGLAESYEQY
TRBV7-9	TRBJ2-3	ASSSPGTSGEEAPDTQY
TRBV7-9	TRBJ2-5	ASSLVVGHETQY
TRBV29-1	TRBJ2-1	SVEATDRTRDEQF
TRBV9	TRBJ1-1	ASSAGGNTEAF
TRBV27	TRBJ2-1	ASSFRASGGEQF
TRBV7-9	TRBJ2-1	ASSLYGTSGTYNEQF
TRBV7-8	TRBJ2-7	ASSSGVLTYEQY
TRBV12-5	TRBJ2-5	ASGLEDSAQETQY
TRBV11-2	TRBJ1-1	ASSDPSGENTEAF
TRBV7-9	TRBJ2-7	ASRPWTGDYEQY
TRBV28	TRBJ1-3	ASRGASGNTIY
TRBV27	TRBJ1-2	ASSHLPQTGYYGYT
TRBV2	TRBJ2-2	ASSIRGDGELF
TRBV27	TRBJ2-6	ASSSLLTGIGANVLT
TRBV5-4	TRBJ2-7	ASSLLVGLSAYEQY
TRBV7-6	TRBJ2-7	ASSLGLAGGVYEQY
TRBV7-9	TRBJ1-3	ASSLEGGDRDGNTIY
TRBV5-6	TRBJ2-3	ASSETQGAGSDTQY
TRBV11-3	TRBJ2-1	ASSLAGSAYNEQF
TRBV28	TRBJ2-1	ASSLESTHEQF
TRBV2	TRBJ1-2	ARMDRTNYGYT
TRBV7-9	TRBJ1-1	ASTSDEAF
TRBV5-1	TRBJ2-7	ASSPTSGRGEQY
TRBV28	TRBJ1-2	ASSSTGDVDYGYT
TRBV7-9	TRBJ2-1	ASSSPGPNNEQF
TRBV7-6	TRBJ2-5	ASSLVWRGQETQY
TRBV11-2	TRBJ2-5	ASSLPGTPGLETQY
TRBV19	TRBJ2-5	ASSFGLALPETQY
TRBV6-1	TRBJ1-5	ASSDIAVRLGNQPQH
TRBV27	TRBJ2-2	ASSLKTSVTGELF
TRBV6-1	TRBJ2-7	ASSEAQVIYEQY
TRBV27	TRBJ2-2	ATDSEYTGELF
TRBV5-1	TRBJ2-1	ASSLEDPVGGQF
TRBV4-1	TRBJ2-2	ASSQVAGGGTGELF
TRBV28	TRBJ1-1	ASSFGPGRIPLNTEAF
TRBV4-1	TRBJ2-1	ASRQDLSSYNEQF
TRBV4-1	TRBJ1-4	ASSQEENRPGRRKELF
TRBV10-3	TRBJ2-3	AISEPGRPKDTQY